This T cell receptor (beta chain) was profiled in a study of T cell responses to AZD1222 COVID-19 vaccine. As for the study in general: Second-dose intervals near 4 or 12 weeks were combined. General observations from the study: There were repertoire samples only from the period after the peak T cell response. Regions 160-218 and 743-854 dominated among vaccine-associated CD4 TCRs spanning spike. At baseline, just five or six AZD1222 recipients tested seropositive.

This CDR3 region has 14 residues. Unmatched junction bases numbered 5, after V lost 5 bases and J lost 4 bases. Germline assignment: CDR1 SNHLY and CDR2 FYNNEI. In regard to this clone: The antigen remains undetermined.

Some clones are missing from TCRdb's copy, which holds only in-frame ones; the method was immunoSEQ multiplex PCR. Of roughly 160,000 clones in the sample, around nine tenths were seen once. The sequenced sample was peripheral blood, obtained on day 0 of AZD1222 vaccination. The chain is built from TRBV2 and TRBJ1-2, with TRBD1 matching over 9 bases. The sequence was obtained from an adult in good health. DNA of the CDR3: TGTGCCAGCAGTTCGACAGGGGGAGTCTATGGCTACACCTTC. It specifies CASSSTGGVYGYTF.